These 10 T cell receptor beta chains were all obtained from the same sample, sequenced in a study of CD8+ T cells in alopecia areata. cDNA serving as the sequencing template came from extracted, reverse transcribed RNA. Measured with immunoSEQ multiplex PCR; TCRdb has only the in-frame clones, and not every one. This sample yields 95,000 to 100,000 clones, of which around 60% are seen a single time; roughly 15% belongs to the top ten. As to treatment: oral pan-JAK inhibitor, 5-10 mg twice daily. The source material was CD8+ T cells sorted from blood, sampled at roughly week 58, from a patient treated with tofacitinib. These receptors originate from a human donor with alopecia areata.

This clone came up a few times. The rearrangement links TRBV9 to TRBJ1-2, with D possibly TRBD1 on 5 matching bases. The V gene lost 6 bases and the J gene lost 5 bases, with 14 bases spanning the gap. The CDR3 spans 13 residues. Germline assignment: CDR1 SGDLS and CDR2 YYNGEE. The CDR3 nucleotides read TGTGCCAGCACACCCCCGGGGCTTTATGGCTACACCTTC. Amino acid sequence: CASTPPGLYGYTF. The full variable domain, rest sourced from reference TRBV9 and TRBJ1-2, is DSGVTQTPKHLITATGQRVTLRCSPRSGDLSVYWYQQSLDQGLQFLIQYYNGEERAKGNILERFSAQQFPDLHSELNLSSLELGDSALYFCASTPPGLYGYTFGSGTRLTVV.

V is TRBV4-1 and J is TRBJ2-7, with 10 nucleotides matching TRBD1. V lost 5 bases, J lost 5 bases, and 3 bases stayed unmatched. The CDR3 is 13 amino acids. Germline V lookup: CDR1 MGHRA, CDR2 YSYEKL. CDR3 sequence: CASSSGTGDEQYF. The CDR3 DNA reads as TGCGCCAGCAGCTCCGGGACAGGGGACGAGCAGTACTTC.

The rearrangement uses TRBV5-1 and TRBJ1-1; no firm D call. Germline loops: CDR1 SGHRS, CDR2 YFSETQ. Trimming removed 2 bases at V and 3 bases at J, with 8 bases between. CDR3 length: 13 amino acids. CDR3 sequence reads: CASSFRRDTEAFF. For the CDR3, the DNA is TGCGCCAGCAGCTTTCGCCGGGACACTGAAGCTTTCTTT. The whole variable domain, filled in from reference TRBV5-1 and TRBJ1-1, reads KAGVTQTPRYLIKTRGQQVTLSCSPISGHRSVSWYQQTPGQGLQFLFEYFSETQRNKGNFPGRFSGRQFSNSRSEMNVSTLELGDSALYLCASSFRRDTEAFFGQGTRLTVV.

The chain has TRBV12-5 and TRBJ1-1; 7 bases line up with TRBD1. Germline V lookup: CDR1 LGHNT, CDR2 FRNRAP. With V trimmed by 3 bases and J by 4 bases, 8 bases remained unmatched. This CDR3 is built from 15 residues. CDR3 nucleotide sequence: TGTGCTAGTGGTTTTTCCGCCCCAGGGGGCACTGAAGCTTTCTTT. Amino acid sequence: CASGFSAPGGTEAFF. Drawing the rest from reference TRBV12-5 and TRBJ1-1, the complete variable domain is DARVTQTPRHKVTEMGQEVTMRCQPILGHNTVFWYRQTMMQGLELLAYFRNRAPLDDSGMPKDRFSAEMPDATLATLKIQPSEPRDSAVYFCASGFSAPGGTEAFFGQGTRLTVV.

This rearrangement joins TRBV13 to TRBJ1-1; possible D gene TRBD1, 5 bases. V lost 1 base and J 2 bases, leaving 11 bases between the germline ends. Germline V CDR1 and CDR2: PRHDT, FYEKMQ (reference sequence). The CDR3 contains 15 residues. CDR3 region: CASSLATGRNTEAFF. DNA of the CDR3: TGTGCCAGCAGCTTAGCCACAGGCAGAAACACTGAAGCTTTCTTT.

The chain employs TRBV7-9 and TRBJ2-7, with D perhaps TRBD1 (6 bases). The CDR3 is 13 residues long. Trimming took off 3 bases at V and 5 bases at J, with 11 bases between the two ends. Germline CDR1 reads SEHNR; CDR2 reads FQNEAQ (reference sequence). The CDR3 sequence: CASSFTGSHEQYF. The CDR3 bases are TGTGCCAGCAGCTTTACAGGGTCCCACGAGCAGTACTTC.

The chain recombines TRBV5-1 with TRBJ2-7; perhaps TRBD1 as D (6 bases). The CDR3 is 16 residues long. Germline CDR1 and CDR2: SGHRS and YFSETQ. V lost 3 bases, J lost 4 bases, and 20 bases lay in between. The CDR3 region is CASSWAQDRNSYEQYF. The CDR3 DNA sequence: TGCGCCAGCAGCTGGGCACAAGACAGGAACTCTTACGAGCAGTACTTC.

This clone has a single count. The gene calls are TRBV9 and TRBJ2-1, with D perhaps matching TRBD1 or TRBD2 (6 bases each). Germline V gives CDR1 SGDLS, CDR2 YYNGEE. CDR3 length: 15 residues. Trimming cost V 0 bases and J 6 bases, with 13 bases left between them. CDR3 loop: CASSVGPEGVNEQFF. CDR3 coding DNA: TGTGCCAGCAGCGTAGGTCCGGAGGGGGTCAATGAGCAGTTCTTC.

The CDR3 here is CASSHSYNEQFF. CDR3 DNA sequence: TGTGCCAGCAGCCATTCTTACAATGAGCAGTTCTTC. The chain combines TRBV7-2 with TRBJ2-1; D not resolved. Germline V gene lookup returns CDR1 SGHTA and CDR2 FQGNSA. This CDR3 has 12 residues. V was pared by 5 bases and J by 4 bases, with 6 bases between.

The chain has TRBV5-1 and TRBJ2-1; D unclear. The germline V gene has CDR1 SGHRS and CDR2 YFSETQ. The CDR3 is made up of 14 amino acids. V was shortened by 2 bases and J by 0 bases, with 6 bases between the two germline ends. The CDR3 DNA reads TGCGCCAGCAGCTTAGGTACCTCCTACAATGAGCAGTTCTTC. Protein: CASSLGTSYNEQFF.